The rows below give T cell receptor beta chains drawn from one sample of a study of metastatic and nonmetastatic thyroid tumors. With MiXCR, TCRdb reprocessed the PCR reads. Of roughly 25,000 clones in the sample, around 25% were seen once. Sequenced input: tumor tissue. Receptors originate from a male donor with papillary thyroid cancer or a benign thyroid nodule (not recorded which). Some clones in this sample may be carry-over from other donors' samples. The CDR3 runs from the conserved cysteine through the conserved F or W. D genes are given only for firm matches. Expanded clones are given a class, and other clones once, few, many or no size at all.

TRBJ2-7 | TRBD2 | many | TRBV9 | CASSATSVPYEQYF | TGTGCCAGCAGCGCAACTAGCGTCCCCTACGAGCAGTACTTC
TRBJ2-6 | NA | medium-sized | TRBV4-1 | CASSGQDSGANVLTF | TGCGCCAGCAGCGGCCAGGACTCTGGGGCCAACGTCCTGACTTTC
TRBJ2-1 | TRBD2 | few | TRBV10-3 | CAISDTSGSHNEQFF | TGTGCCATCAGCGATACTAGCGGGAGCCACAATGAGCAGTTCTTC
TRBJ2-2 | NA | few | TRBV6-5 | CASSYSKFPGELFF | TGTGCCAGCAGTTACTCGAAGTTTCCCGGGGAGCTGTTTTTT
TRBJ2-7 | TRBD2 | many | TRBV29-1 | CSVGGSGSSYEQYF | TGCAGCGTTGGTGGTAGCGGGAGCTCCTACGAGCAGTACTTC
TRBJ2-3 | NA | NA | TRBV28 | CASTPLGEGAYPDTQYF | TGTGCCAGCACTCCCCTCGGGGAGGGGGCGTACCCAGATACGCAGTATTTT
TRBJ2-1 | NA | many | TRBV10-3 | CAISESSGVEQFF | TGTGCCATCAGTGAGTCGTCAGGCGTTGAGCAGTTCTTC
TRBJ2-2 | TRBD2 | NA | TRBV6-1 | CASSVAGDTGYLFF | TGTGCCAGCAGTGTAGCGGGAGACACCGGGTATCTGTTTTTT
TRBJ2-7 | NA | few | TRBV19 | CASSIAPVLRYEQYF | TGTGCCAGTAGTATAGCCCCGGTACTACGCTACGAGCAGTACTTC
TRBJ1-5 | TRBD1 | many | TRBV27 | CASSQILRDSNQPQHF | TGTGCCAGCAGTCAAATTCTCCGGGACAGTAATCAGCCCCAGCATTTT
TRBJ2-3 | NA | NA | TRBV4-2 | CASSQEGGVGPDTQYF | TGTGCCAGCAGCCAAGAGGGGGGCGTGGGTCCAGATACGCAGTATTTT
TRBJ2-7 | TRBD1 | many | TRBV29-1 | CSVEEYRTGAEQYF | TGCAGCGTTGAAGAATACCGGACAGGGGCCGAGCAGTACTTC
TRBJ2-3 | TRBD1 | many | TRBV5-1 | CASSIQGATDTQYF | TGCGCCAGCAGCATCCAGGGGGCCACAGATACGCAGTATTTT
TRBJ2-3 | NA | many | TRBV5-1 | CASSLGPGPLSRTDTQYF | TGCGCCAGCAGCTTGGGCCCAGGGCCCCTATCTCGCACAGATACGCAGTATTTT
TRBJ2-5 | TRBD2 | many | TRBV3-1 | CASSPPSGRAGQETQYF | TGTGCCAGCAGCCCACCCAGTGGGAGGGCCGGTCAAGAGACCCAGTACTTC
TRBJ1-4 | NA | many | TRBV28 | CASSLGGYEKLFF | TGTGCCAGCAGTCTGGGGGGTTACGAAAAACTGTTTTTT
TRBJ1-1 | NA | few | TRBV6-5 | CASTLGSGNTEAFF | TGTGCCAGCACGTTAGGGTCTGGGAACACTGAAGCTTTCTTT
TRBJ2-7 | NA | NA | TRBV28 | CASSFGGPGREQYF | TGTGCCAGCAGTTTTGGGGGCCCGGGGCGCGAGCAGTACTTC
TRBJ2-1 | NA | many | TRBV5-1 | CASSPVAGYGNEQFF | TGCGCCAGCAGCCCGGTAGCAGGGTACGGCAATGAGCAGTTCTTC
TRBJ2-5 | TRBD2 | many | TRBV4-3 | CASSQDHFRDYETQYF | TGCGCCAGCAGCCAAGATCATTTCAGGGACTACGAGACCCAGTACTTC
TRBJ1-6 | NA | few | TRBV2 | CASYGEVRGDSPLHF | TGTGCCAGCTATGGGGAGGTTCGGGGTGATTCACCACTACACTTT
TRBJ1-2 | NA | NA | TRBV7-9 | CASSSGRVGGYTF | TGTGCCAGCAGCTCAGGGCGGGTGGGCGGCTACACCTTC
TRBJ1-1 | NA | NA | TRBV19 | CASTPQGTYMNTEAFF | TGTGCCAGTACCCCTCAAGGAACGTACATGAACACTGAAGCTTTCTTT
TRBJ2-7 | NA | once | TRBV6-1 | CASSDSTGYYQYF | TGTGCCAGCAGTGACTCGACAGGCTACTATCAGTACTTC
TRBJ1-2 | TRBD1 | many | TRBV7-2 | CASSPTGVKGYTF | TGTGCCAGCAGCCCAACAGGGGTCAAGGGCTACACCTTC